This T cell receptor (beta chain) was recorded in a study of control samples from healthy donors and cancer patients. The germline gives CDR1 MNHEY, CDR2 SVGEGT. J lost 4 bases, V lost 1 base, and 7 bases had no gene match. This CDR3 is built from 16 residues. Generated by immunoSEQ multiplex PCR, the TCRdb table keeps only in-frame clones and is missing some. This table has 50,000 to 75,000 clones, 90% appearing once. The receptor was isolated from a man aged 60 to 69 with colorectal cancer. Source material: PBMCs. The chain couples TRBV6-2 or TRBV6-3 to TRBJ2-7; TRBD2 matches at 10 bases. CDR3 bases: TGTGCCAGCAGTTACTTGCCCAGCGGGGGGGAATACGAGCAGTACTTC. Protein sequence: CASSYLPSGGEYEQYF.